The TCR beta chain described here comes from a study of CD8 T cells in Susac syndrome. Study-level findings and limits: Peak Susac CD8+ clonal expansion was seen in TEMRA cells and active patients.

After extraction with the RNeasy kit, roughly 0.45 to 1 ug of the RNA was reverse transcribed using random hexamers. The method of amplification for TCR beta CDR3 was immunoSEQ multiplex PCR, covering 54 Vbeta and 13 Jbeta. TCRdb re-analysed the immunoSEQ multiplex PCR reads in MiXCR, keeping a single row per CDR3 protein. The repertoire includes roughly 110,000 distinct CDR3 sequences, approximately 94% of them detected once, and 0.41% sits in the top ten. The V and J ends lost 6 bases and 8 bases, in that order; junction bases with no gene match: 9. CDR3 length: 13 amino acids. Germline CDR1 DFQATT, CDR2 SNEGSKA (reference sequence). A remark on this clonotype: Its antigen is still unknown.

The V gene is TRBV20-1, the J gene TRBJ1-2; 10 nucleotides match TRBD1. The material sequenced was CD8+ T cells from PBMCs. The clonotype comes from a human donor with Susac syndrome. CDR3 region: CSASGTGASGYTF. The DNA of the CDR3 is TGCAGTGCCTCCGGGACAGGGGCGAGCGGCTACACCTTC.